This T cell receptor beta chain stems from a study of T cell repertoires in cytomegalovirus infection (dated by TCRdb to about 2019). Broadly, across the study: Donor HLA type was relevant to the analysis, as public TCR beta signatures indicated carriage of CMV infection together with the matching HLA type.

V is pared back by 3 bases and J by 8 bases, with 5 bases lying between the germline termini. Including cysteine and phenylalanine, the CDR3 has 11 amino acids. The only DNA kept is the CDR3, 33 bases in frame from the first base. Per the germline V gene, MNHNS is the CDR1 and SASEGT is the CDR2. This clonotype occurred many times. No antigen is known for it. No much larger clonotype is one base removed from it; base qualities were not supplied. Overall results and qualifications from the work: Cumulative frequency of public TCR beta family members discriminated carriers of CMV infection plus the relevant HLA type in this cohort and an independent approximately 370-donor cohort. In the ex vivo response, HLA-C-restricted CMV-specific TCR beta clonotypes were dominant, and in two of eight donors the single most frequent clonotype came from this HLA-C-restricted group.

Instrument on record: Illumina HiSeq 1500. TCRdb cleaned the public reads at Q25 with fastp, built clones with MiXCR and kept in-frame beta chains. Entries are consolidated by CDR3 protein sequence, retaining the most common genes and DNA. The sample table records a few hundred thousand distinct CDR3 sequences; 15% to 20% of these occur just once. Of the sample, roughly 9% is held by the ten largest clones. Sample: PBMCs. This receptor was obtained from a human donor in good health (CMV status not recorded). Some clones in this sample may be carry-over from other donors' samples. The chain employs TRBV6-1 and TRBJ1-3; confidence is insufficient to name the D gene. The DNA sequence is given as TGTGCCAGCAGTGAGGTAGACACCATATATTTT. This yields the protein CASSEVDTIYF.